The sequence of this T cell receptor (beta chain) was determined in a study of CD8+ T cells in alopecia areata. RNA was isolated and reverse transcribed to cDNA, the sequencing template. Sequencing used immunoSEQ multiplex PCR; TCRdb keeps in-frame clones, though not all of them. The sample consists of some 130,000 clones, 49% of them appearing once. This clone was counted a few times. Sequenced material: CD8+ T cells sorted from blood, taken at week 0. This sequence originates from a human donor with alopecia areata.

This CDR3 is CSAHSTSTDTQYF. Here the CDR3 DNA reads TGCAGCGCCCACAGCACTAGCACAGATACGCAGTATTTT. The V gene is TRBV29-1, the J gene TRBJ2-3; unclear D gene. Trimming took 7 bases from V and 0 from J, leaving 11 bases between them. The germline gives CDR1 SQVTM, CDR2 ANQGSEA. There are 13 residues in the CDR3.